A selection of T cell receptor beta chains follows, all from one sample in a study of T-cell reconstitution after alpha-beta-depleted transplantation in children. Using its own MiXCR run on the PCR reads, TCRdb lists one record per CDR3 protein. The sample holds roughly 500,000 distinct CDR3 sequences, 15% to 20% seen once. The sample here was PBMCs from the stem cell graft donor, taken from the stem cell graft. The receptor set was obtained from a human donor who donated a stem cell graft to a child with acute lymphoblastic leukemia. CDR3s leave out the opening cysteine and the closing phenylalanine or tryptophan. D genes are given only for firm matches.

cdr3_aa cdr3_length v_call d_call j_call
SVEDYPKVETQY 12 TRBV29-1 . TRBJ2-5
ASSGETLGGQPQH 13 TRBV6-1 . TRBJ1-5
SVEFPGHGYEQY 12 TRBV29-1 . TRBJ2-7
ASTHGSPGELF 11 TRBV5-1 . TRBJ2-2
ASSLGWGLSYEQY 13 TRBV7-9 . TRBJ2-7
ASRASGFSYEQY 12 TRBV6-2/TRBV6-3 TRBD2 TRBJ2-7
ATSSPPSGDEQY 12 TRBV15 . TRBJ2-7
ASSLVGDPNTIY 12 TRBV11-2 . TRBJ1-3
ASSQLSPSNEQF 12 TRBV7-9 . TRBJ2-1
ASSVQLAGVINEQF 14 TRBV7-9 TRBD2 TRBJ2-1
ASSLGSARAAGELF 14 TRBV5-1 . TRBJ2-2
SAREPARGADTEAF 14 TRBV20-1 TRBD1 TRBJ1-1
ASSPGRLPSYEQY 13 TRBV12-3/TRBV12-4 . TRBJ2-7
ASSERGQGPTYGYT 14 TRBV25-1 TRBD1 TRBJ1-2
ASSLVPAGRADTQY 14 TRBV5-6 TRBD2 TRBJ2-3
ASSGGRNEQF 10 TRBV5-5 . TRBJ2-1
SARGLAVRYEQY 12 TRBV20-1 TRBD2 TRBJ2-7
ASSPDSPYEQY 11 TRBV5-1 . TRBJ2-7
ASSIQETQY 9 TRBV5-1 . TRBJ2-5
ASSPRASGNTDTQY 14 TRBV12-3/TRBV12-4 TRBD2 TRBJ2-3
ASSLGVEEAQY 11 TRBV7-6 . TRBJ2-5
SATQGAYSNQPQH 13 TRBV20-1 . TRBJ1-5
ASSYAVLGPLPNEQF 15 TRBV11-2 . TRBJ2-1
SVGGGFVAPTDTQY 14 TRBV29-1 . TRBJ2-3
ASSGGTVETQY 11 TRBV5-1 . TRBJ2-5
ASSISGTSHNEQF 13 TRBV7-9 TRBD2 TRBJ2-1